Below are 29 T cell receptor beta chains sequenced from a single sample in a study of metastatic and nonmetastatic thyroid tumors. None of the patients had undergone any treatment ahead of thyroid surgery. TCRdb re-analyzed the PCR reads through MiXCR. The repertoire holds several thousand clones, around 23% seen once, with approximately 16% in the top ten. The sequencing sample was made of adjacent normal tissue. These receptors originate from a female donor with papillary thyroid cancer or a benign thyroid nodule (not recorded which). Some clones in this sample may be carry-over from other donors' samples.

Within the sample, this clone is large. The chain carries TRBV5-4 and TRBJ2-7; 8 nucleotides match TRBD2. Germline V gene lookup returns CDR1 SGHNT and CDR2 YYREEE (reference sequence). The CDR3 is 15 residues long. Trimming cost V 4 bases and J 0 bases; bases outside gene matches: 6. CDR3 region: CASSPAGASSYEQYF. CDR3 DNA: TGTGCCAGCAGCCCAGCGGGGGCTAGCTCCTACGAGCAGTACTTC.

Sample share makes this clone medium-sized. The rearrangement uses TRBV5-8 and TRBJ2-7; TRBD1 aligns across 9 bases. The J segment lost 4 bases and the V segment lost 4 bases, leaving 6 bases of the junction unmatched. This CDR3 spans 14 amino acids. Germline V gives CDR1 SGHTS, CDR2 YDEGEE. CDR3 sequence reads: CASSRLTGGYEQYF. As DNA, the CDR3 is TGTGCCAGCAGCAGGTTGACAGGGGGATACGAGCAGTACTTC.

The V gene is TRBV6-5, the J gene TRBJ2-1; no clear D gene. The germline CDR1 and CDR2 sequences are MNHEY and SVGAGI. The ends were cut back, 3 bases at V and 2 bases at J, with 8 bases in the middle. CDR3 length equals 14 residues. The CDR3: CASSYGGTYNEQFF. Here the CDR3 DNA reads TGTGCCAGCAGTTATGGTGGGACCTACAATGAGCAGTTCTTC.

This clone was detected many times. The chain recombines TRBV4-1 with TRBJ2-6; no reliable D call. CDR3 length equals 15 residues. Trimming cost V 0 bases and J 0 bases, with 3 bases left between them. CDR1 MGHRA and CDR2 YSYEKL come from the germline V gene. The CDR3 reads CASSQDPSGANVLTF. The DNA of the CDR3 is TGCGCCAGCAGCCAAGATCCCTCTGGGGCCAACGTCCTGACTTTC.

CDR3 protein: CAWSVRGDYYEQYF. In nucleotides, the CDR3 is TGTGCCTGGAGTGTAAGAGGAGATTACTACGAGCAGTACTTC. The V gene is TRBV30, the J gene TRBJ2-7, with D unclear. The CDR3 covers 14 residues. Looked up from germline, CDR1 is GTSNPN and CDR2 is SVGIG (reference sequence). With 0 bases removed from V and 3 bases from J, the gap between germline ends came to 12 bases.

The CDR3 DNA sequence: TGCGCCAGCAGCTTATCGAGCTCTGGAAACACCATATATTTT. Protein: CASSLSSSGNTIYF. The chain joins TRBV5-1 to TRBJ1-3, with D unclear. Germline CDR1 reads SGHRS; CDR2 reads YFSETQ. The CDR3 has 14 amino acids. The V and J ends lost 2 bases and 0 bases respectively, with 6 bases between them. Full variable domain (remainder filled in from reference TRBV5-1 and TRBJ1-3): KAGVTQTPRYLIKTRGQQVTLSCSPISGHRSVSWYQQTPGQGLQFLFEYFSETQRNKGNFPGRFSGRQFSNSRSEMNVSTLELGDSALYLCASSLSSSGNTIYFGEGSWLTVV.

This clone has just a few counts. The chain recombines TRBV29-1 with TRBJ1-2; 8 bases are shared with TRBD1. The CDR3 has 13 residues. Unmatched junction bases numbered 3, after V lost 2 bases and J lost 4 bases. CDR1 is SQVTM and CDR2 is ANQGSEA in the germline V gene. Here the CDR3 DNA reads TGCAGCGTTGAAACAGGGGGGCCCTATGGCTACACCTTC. Translating it yields CSVETGGPYGYTF.

A few counts support this clone. The J gene is TRBJ1-2, the V gene TRBV6-2 or TRBV6-3; tentatively, D is TRBD1 (5 bases). CDR3 length: 12 residues. V dropped 6 bases and J dropped 4 bases, with 9 bases sitting between them. Germline values: CDR1 MNHEY, CDR2 SVGEGT. The CDR3 loop reads CASRQGVYGYTF. The DNA for the CDR3 is TGTGCCAGCAGGCAGGGAGTCTATGGCTACACCTTC.

This sequence joins TRBV3-1 and TRBJ1-6; D not certain. This CDR3 has 12 amino acids. V was cut by 6 bases and J by 8 bases, with 8 bases left in between. Germline V gene sequence: CDR1 LGHDT, CDR2 YNNKEL (reference sequence). Here the CDR3 reads CASRHGDSPLHF. CDR3 coding DNA: TGTGCCAGCAGGCACGGGGATTCACCCCTCCACTTT.

This clone is termed medium-sized. This sequence joins TRBV14 and TRBJ2-6; D ambiguous. Germline CDR1 and CDR2: SGHDN and FVKESK. The CDR3 covers 17 residues. Trimming shortened V by 0 bases and J by 0 bases, and 9 bases separated the two germline ends. The CDR3 coding sequence is TGTGCCAGCAGCCAAGATAGGATCATCTCTGGGGCCAACGTCCTGACTTTC. Translated: CASSQDRIISGANVLTF.

The chain employs TRBV11-2 and TRBJ2-2, with 9 positions matching TRBD1. Germline CDR1 SGHAT, CDR2 FQNNGV. The CDR3 is 17 amino acids. The V and J ends lost 5 bases and 7 bases, in that order; junction bases with no gene match: 14. CDR3 sequence: CASSQTGTGIYGGELFF. CDR3 sequence (DNA): TGTGCCAGCAGCCAAACCGGGACAGGGATCTATGGCGGGGAGCTGTTTTTT.

By frequency in the sample, this clone is medium-sized. The chain carries TRBV6-1 and TRBJ2-3; weak D call: TRBD1 (6 bases). Trimming shortened V by 6 bases and J by 9 bases, and 13 bases separated the two germline ends. The CDR3 runs to 12 residues. CDR1 and CDR2 from the germline V gene are MNHNS and SASEGT. CDR3: CASSDTGSTQYF. CDR3 DNA sequence: TGTGCCAGCAGCGATACAGGGTCAACGCAGTATTTT.

This clone was counted between two and nine times. Sequence at one end of the junction differs from germline and may be a read error. The V and J genes are TRBV15 and TRBJ1-6; D ambiguous. Germline V gene lookup returns CDR1 LNHNV and CDR2 YYDKDF (reference sequence). The CDR3 length is 15 residues. CDR3 coding DNA: TGTGCCACCAGCAGAGATCGGGGAGATAATTCACCCCCCCATTTT. Translation: CATSRDRGDNSPPHF. Variable domain in full (rest from reference TRBV15 and TRBJ1-6): DAMVIQNPRYQVTQFGKPVTLSCSQTLNHNVMYWYQQKSSQAPKLLFHYYDKDFNNEADTPDNFQSRRPNTSFCFLDIRSPGLGDTAMYLCATSRDRGDNSPPHFGNGTRLTVT.

The table lists this clone with a few counts. The chain uses TRBV27 and TRBJ1-2; D is undetermined. Between the trimmed V and J ends, which lost 4 bases and 7 bases, there was a span of 13 bases. The CDR3 length is 13 residues. From germline, CDR1 is MNHEY and CDR2 SMNVEV (reference sequence). The CDR3 sequence is CASSSPGEVGYTF. The CDR3 DNA reads TGTGCCAGCAGTTCTCCCGGGGAAGTTGGCTACACCTTC.

The chain combines TRBV7-2 with TRBJ2-7; D ambiguous. The CDR3 consists of 12 residues. Trimming pared 2 bases from V and 6 bases from J, leaving 8 bases between. The germline gives CDR1 SGHTA, CDR2 FQGNSA. CDR3 nucleotide sequence: TGTGCCAGCAGCTTATCTGGCTCCGAGCAGTACTTC. This translates into CASSLSGSEQYF.

The genes are TRBV20-1 and TRBJ1-1; D is undetermined. This CDR3 region has 12 residues. Trimming stripped 0 bases from V and 5 bases from J, with 7 bases between. CDR1 is DFQATT, CDR2 SNEGSKA, per germline (reference sequence). CDR3 amino acids: CSARDRWTEAFF. DNA of the CDR3: TGCAGTGCTAGAGATCGCTGGACTGAAGCTTTCTTT.

The genes are TRBV28 and TRBJ1-6, with D hard to call. Trimming pared 2 bases from V and 0 bases from J, leaving 5 bases between. There are 15 residues in the CDR3. Germline loops: CDR1 MDHEN, CDR2 SYDVKM. This CDR3 is CASSLPTSYNSPLHF. CDR3 in DNA: TGTGCCAGCAGTTTACCGACCTCCTATAATTCACCCCTCCACTTT.

This clone is classed as medium-sized (0.01 to 0.1%). The rearrangement uses TRBV4-3 and TRBJ2-7; the match to TRBD2 covers 10 bases. Germline V gene lookup returns CDR1 LGHNA and CDR2 YSLEER. The CDR3 covers 14 residues. The junction had 0 bases not matched to a gene; V was cut back by 1 base and J by 3 bases. CDR3: CASSQGTSGYEQYF. The CDR3 DNA sequence: TGCGCCAGCAGCCAAGGGACTAGCGGCTACGAGCAGTACTTC.

This clone is large by share. The CDR3 loop reads CAWRSTSSYEQYF. CDR3 in DNA: TGTGCCTGGAGGAGTACGAGCTCCTACGAGCAGTACTTC. V is TRBV30 and J is TRBJ2-7; D is uncertain. This CDR3 comprises 13 residues. CDR1 is GTSNPN and CDR2 is SVGIG in the germline V gene (reference sequence). Deletions cut 3 bases from V and 0 bases from J, with 9 bases between. Looking up the rest from reference TRBV30 and TRBJ2-7 gives the full variable domain: SQTIHQWPATLVQPVGSPLSLECTVEGTSNPNLYWYRQAAGRGLQLLFYSVGIGQISSEVPQNLSASRPQDRQFILSSKKLLLSDSGFYLCAWRSTSSYEQYFGPGTRLTVT.

This chain links TRBV7-2 with TRBJ1-4, with 10 nucleotides matching TRBD1. V lost 5 bases, J lost 6 bases, and 6 bases stayed unmatched. This CDR3 spans 15 amino acids. Germline V gene sequence: CDR1 SGHTA, CDR2 FQGNSA. CDR3 sequence: CASSPVGTGDEKLFF. The CDR3 DNA reads as TGTGCCAGCAGCCCAGTCGGGACAGGGGATGAAAAACTGTTTTTT.

This clone was seen more than once but under ten times. The chain uses TRBV27 and TRBJ2-7; 9 bases line up with TRBD1. Trimming cost V 5 bases and J 4 bases; bases outside gene matches: 9. The CDR3 consists of 15 residues. Germline V gives CDR1 MNHEY, CDR2 SMNVEV (reference sequence). CDR3 DNA sequence: TGTGCCAGCAGTGTGGGACAGGGATTACAGTACGAGCAGTACTTC. Protein product: CASSVGQGLQYEQYF.

This clone is labeled medium-sized. V is TRBV13 and J is TRBJ2-1; perhaps D is TRBD1 or TRBD2 (6 bases each). V was cut by 1 base and J by 6 bases, with 10 bases left in between. CDR3 length equals 14 residues. CDR1 and CDR2 (germline): PRHDT, FYEKMQ (reference sequence). The CDR3 loop is CASSLAGGGNEQFF. The CDR3 DNA follows: TGTGCCAGCAGCTTAGCCGGGGGCGGCAATGAGCAGTTCTTC.

This clone was recorded a few times. The chain carries TRBV20-1 and TRBJ1-1; D is unclear. Germline V CDR1 and CDR2: DFQATT, SNEGSKA (reference sequence). V lost 4 bases, J lost 0 bases, and 15 bases lay in between. There are 15 residues in the CDR3. In nucleotides, the CDR3 is TGCAGTGCTACCGACCCGCTGACGGTGAACACTGAAGCTTTCTTT. Translation: CSATDPLTVNTEAFF.

This clone ranks as medium-sized. The chain employs TRBV11-2 and TRBJ2-1; D may be TRBD1 (5 bases). Trimming left V 3 bases short and J 10 bases short, with 16 bases between. The CDR3 is made up of 14 amino acids. Germline lookup yields CDR1 SGHAT and CDR2 FQNNGV. Written as DNA, the CDR3 is TGTGCCAGCAGCTTGATAATAGGGGCTTGGGAGCAGTTCTTC. Amino acid sequence: CASSLIIGAWEQFF. Drawing the rest from reference TRBV11-2 and TRBJ2-1, the complete variable domain is EAGVAQSPRYKIIEKRQSVAFWCNPISGHATLYWYQQILGQGPKLLIQFQNNGVVDDSQLPKDRFSAERLKGVDSTLKIQPAKLEDSAVYLCASSLIIGAWEQFFGPGTRLTVL.

This clone was recorded a few times. The rearrangement uses TRBV19 and TRBJ1-3; maybe TRBD1 (5 bases). CDR3 length: 15 amino acids. Germline CDR1 LNHDA, CDR2 SQIVND (reference sequence). The V end was cut by 6 bases, the J end by 0 bases, with 12 bases between. The CDR3 protein is CASRPDTISGNTIYF. CDR3 DNA: TGTGCCAGTAGACCGGACACCATCTCTGGAAACACCATATATTTT.

The chain links TRBV2 to TRBJ2-5; TRBD2 might be the D (5 bases). V lost 6 bases and J lost 5, with 22 bases in between. Germline V CDR1 and CDR2: SNHLY, FYNNEI. CDR3 length: 16 residues. CDR3 residues: CASRSRWLSGGETQYF. In DNA, the CDR3 is TGTGCCAGCAGATCTCGCTGGCTCAGCGGTGGTGAGACCCAGTACTTC.

This clone is classed as large. J is TRBJ2-1 and V is TRBV9; 9 bases fit TRBD2. Germline values: CDR1 SGDLS, CDR2 YYNGEE. CDR3 length: 16 amino acids. V lost 4 bases and J lost 6; bases outside the gene matches: 11. The CDR3 nucleotides are TGTGCCAGCAGCTCTCGGACTAGCGAGATTCGCAATGAGCAGTTCTTC. Translated: CASSSRTSEIRNEQFF.

Comment on this clone: Because the CDR3's place on the DNA is in doubt, the DNA is left out and the CDR3 is given as listed by TCRdb. The chain has TRBV7-3 and TRBJ2-3; the table names TRBD2, a call not compared with the DNA. Including both end residues, the CDR3 is 17 amino acids long. Looked up from germline, CDR1 is SGHTA and CDR2 is FQGTGA. Here the CDR3 reads CASSFYICSGWTITQYF.

The chain is built from TRBV11-2 and TRBJ2-7; D possibly uses TRBD1 or TRBD2 (5 bases each). V was shortened by 2 bases and J by 2 bases, with 16 bases between the two germline ends. Germline values: CDR1 SGHAT, CDR2 FQNNGV. The CDR3 contains 16 residues. The CDR3 reads CASSLLRGLYPYEQYF. Here the CDR3 DNA reads TGTGCCAGCAGCTTATTGAGGGGCCTGTACCCCTACGAGCAGTACTTC.